The present entry profiles one T cell receptor beta chain with its context. Its target is not known. The data were obtained in a study of identical twins. General study findings and limits: Possibly, invariant MAIT and iNKT cells partly confounded zero-insertion analyses. There was more out-of-frame TCR alpha sharing in monozygotic twins than models estimated.

The CDR3 covers 16 residues. V lost 0 bases and J lost 3, with 15 bases in between. Germline values: CDR1 SGHRS, CDR2 YFSETQ. TCRdb passed the 5' RACE reads through MiXCR, listing each CDR3 protein once. The sample records just under 550,000 distinct CDR3 sequences, 12% to 15% being singletons. This sample also belongs to another study, concerning yellow fever vaccine responses in identical twins. That study reports: As reported, the vaccine T cell response of twins seemed partly convergent and partly personalized.

Sequencing input: CD4+ T cells sorted from blood. The clonotype originates from a woman aged 18-35 years in good health. This chain links TRBV5-1 with TRBJ1-2, with D perhaps matching TRBD1 (5 bases). The CDR3 region has the DNA TGCGCCAGCAGCTTGGATCCGGGGACGAAGGACTATGGCTACACCTTC. Protein product: CASSLDPGTKDYGYTF.